This TCR beta chain was recovered during a study of OX40 agonist ivuxolimab in advanced cancers. This CDR3 region has 14 residues. The germline V and J ends were trimmed by 0 bases and 4 bases, with 8 bases remaining between them. In germline, CDR1 is SGHRS, CDR2 YFSETQ. Some clones are missing from TCRdb's copy, which holds only in-frame ones; the method was immunoSEQ multiplex PCR. Of some 100,000 clones in the sample, around 85% were seen once. The TCR was taken from an adult with an advanced solid tumor such as melanoma, head and neck, liver or kidney cancer. Sample: CD4+ or CD8+ T cells sorted from blood, taken in a trial of the OX40 agonist ivuxolimab. The rearrangement links TRBV5-1 to TRBJ2-1, with D unclear. The CDR3 loop is CASSLGGVYNEQFF. The CDR3 bases are TGCGCCAGCAGCTTGGGCGGAGTATACAATGAGCAGTTCTTC.